This paragraph covers one T cell receptor beta chain sequence. Here immunoSEQ multiplex PCR was the method, and the copy in TCRdb shows in-frame clones only, minus some. The top ten clones hold about 6.3% of a sample with 100,000 to 150,000 clones, approximately 81% of them seen once. The record originates from a study of blood T cell repertoires in COVID-19. The germline V gene has CDR1 SGHRS and CDR2 YFSETQ. This CDR3 is 16 amino acids long. V trimming: 5 bases; J trimming: 11 bases; junction bases outside the gene matches: 20. This receptor was obtained from an elderly man with COVID-19, enrolled during active disease. The specimen was peripheral blood. The chain is built from TRBV5-1 and TRBJ1-1; TRBD1 agrees at 8 bases. CDR3 sequence (DNA): TGCGCCAGCAGTCGCTTTCTGCAGGGGGCCGGAGAAGAGGCTTTCTTT. It is translated as CASSRFLQGAGEEAFF.